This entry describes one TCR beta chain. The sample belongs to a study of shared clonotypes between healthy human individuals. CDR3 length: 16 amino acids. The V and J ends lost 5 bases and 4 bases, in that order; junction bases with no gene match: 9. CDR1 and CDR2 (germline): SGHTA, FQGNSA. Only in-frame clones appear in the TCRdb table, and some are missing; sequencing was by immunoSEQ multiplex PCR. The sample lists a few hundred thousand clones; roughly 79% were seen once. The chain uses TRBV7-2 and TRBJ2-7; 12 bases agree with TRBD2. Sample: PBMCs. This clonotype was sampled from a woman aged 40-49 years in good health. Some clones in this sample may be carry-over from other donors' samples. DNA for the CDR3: TGTGCCAGCAGCCCAACACTAGCGGGAGGAGGGTACGAGCAGTACTTC. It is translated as CASSPTLAGGGYEQYF.